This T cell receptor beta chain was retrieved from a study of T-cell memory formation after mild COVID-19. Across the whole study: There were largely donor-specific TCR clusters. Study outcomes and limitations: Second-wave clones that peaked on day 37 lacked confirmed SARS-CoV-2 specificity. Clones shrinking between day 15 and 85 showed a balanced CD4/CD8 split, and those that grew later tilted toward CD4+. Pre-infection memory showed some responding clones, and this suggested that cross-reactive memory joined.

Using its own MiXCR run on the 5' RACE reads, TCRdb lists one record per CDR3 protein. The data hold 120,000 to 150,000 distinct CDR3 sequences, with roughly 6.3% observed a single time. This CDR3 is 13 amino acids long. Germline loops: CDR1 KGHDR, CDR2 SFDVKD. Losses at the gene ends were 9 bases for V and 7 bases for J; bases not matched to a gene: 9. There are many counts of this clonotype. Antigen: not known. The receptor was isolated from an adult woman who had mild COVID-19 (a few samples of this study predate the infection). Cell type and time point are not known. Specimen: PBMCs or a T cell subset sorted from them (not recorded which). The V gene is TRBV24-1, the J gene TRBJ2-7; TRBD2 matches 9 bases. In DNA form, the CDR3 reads TGTGCCACCCGCTCGACTAGCGGAAGGGAGCAGTACTTC. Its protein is CATRSTSGREQYF.